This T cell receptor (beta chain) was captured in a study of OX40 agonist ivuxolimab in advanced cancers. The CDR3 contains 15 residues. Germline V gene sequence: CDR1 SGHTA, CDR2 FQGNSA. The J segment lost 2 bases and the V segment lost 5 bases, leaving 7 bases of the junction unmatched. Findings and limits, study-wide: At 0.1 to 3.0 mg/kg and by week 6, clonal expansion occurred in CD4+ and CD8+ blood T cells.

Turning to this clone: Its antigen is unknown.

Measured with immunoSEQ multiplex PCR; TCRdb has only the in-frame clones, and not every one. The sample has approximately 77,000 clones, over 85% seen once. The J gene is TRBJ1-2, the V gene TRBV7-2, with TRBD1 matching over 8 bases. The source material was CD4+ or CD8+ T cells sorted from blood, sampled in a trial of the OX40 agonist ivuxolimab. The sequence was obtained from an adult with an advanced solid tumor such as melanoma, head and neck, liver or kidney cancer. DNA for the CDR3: TGTGCCAGCAGCACCGGGACAGGTTACAACTATGGCTACACCTTC. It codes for CASSTGTGYNYGYTF.